This entry concerns a single TCR beta chain. The data stem from a study of T cell changes during pregnancy in multiple sclerosis. After removal of 3 bases from V and 1 base from J, the junction contained 1 base not matched to a gene. The CDR3 consists of 15 residues. Per germline, CDR1 SGHRS and CDR2 YFSETQ. This table comes from immunoSEQ multiplex PCR, and its TCRdb copy is limited to in-frame clones, with some not included. The table shows 65,000 to 75,000 clones, with roughly nine tenths occurring only once. Specimen: peripheral blood, collected in the second trimester of pregnancy. The chain recombines TRBV5-1 with TRBJ1-3; 10 positions match TRBD1. The origin of this receptor is a female donor with multiple sclerosis, enrolled in a pregnancy study. The DNA of the CDR3 is TGCGCCAGCAGCTGGGACAGGGGTTCTGGAAACACCATATATTTT. Protein sequence: CASSWDRGSGNTIYF.